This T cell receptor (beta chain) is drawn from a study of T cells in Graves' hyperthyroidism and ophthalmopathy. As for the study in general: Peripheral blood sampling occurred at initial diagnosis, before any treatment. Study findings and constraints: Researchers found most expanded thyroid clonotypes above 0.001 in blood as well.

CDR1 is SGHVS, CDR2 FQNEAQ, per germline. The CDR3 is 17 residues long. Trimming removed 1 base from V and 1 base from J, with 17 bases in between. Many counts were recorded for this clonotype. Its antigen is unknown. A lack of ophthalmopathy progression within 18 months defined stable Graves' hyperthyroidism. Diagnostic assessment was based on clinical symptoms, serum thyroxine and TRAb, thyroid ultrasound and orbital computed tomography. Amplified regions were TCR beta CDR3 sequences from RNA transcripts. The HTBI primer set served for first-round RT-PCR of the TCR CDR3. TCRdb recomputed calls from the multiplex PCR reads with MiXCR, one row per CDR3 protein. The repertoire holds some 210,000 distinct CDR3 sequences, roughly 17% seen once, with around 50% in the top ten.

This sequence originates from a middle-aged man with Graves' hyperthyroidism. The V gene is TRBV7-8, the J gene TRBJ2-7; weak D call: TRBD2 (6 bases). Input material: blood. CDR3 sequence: CASSLDIGGYRSYEQYF. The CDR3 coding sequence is TGTGCCAGCAGCTTAGATATCGGGGGTTATAGGTCCTACGAGCAGTACTTC.